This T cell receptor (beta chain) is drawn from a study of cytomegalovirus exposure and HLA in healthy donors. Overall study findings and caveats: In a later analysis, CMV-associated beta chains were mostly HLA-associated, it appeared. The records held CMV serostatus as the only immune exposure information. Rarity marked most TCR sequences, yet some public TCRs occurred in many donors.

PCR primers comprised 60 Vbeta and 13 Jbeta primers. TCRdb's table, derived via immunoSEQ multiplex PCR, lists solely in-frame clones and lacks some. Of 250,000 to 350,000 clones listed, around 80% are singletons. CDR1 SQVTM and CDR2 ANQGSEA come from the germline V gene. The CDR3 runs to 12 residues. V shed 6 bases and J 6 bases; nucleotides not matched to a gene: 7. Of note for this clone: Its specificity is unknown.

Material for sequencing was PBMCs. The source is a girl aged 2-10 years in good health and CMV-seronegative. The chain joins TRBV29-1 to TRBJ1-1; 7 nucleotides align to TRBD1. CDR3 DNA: TGCAGCGTCGCGGGACAGATCTCTGAAGCTTTCTTT. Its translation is CSVAGQISEAFF.